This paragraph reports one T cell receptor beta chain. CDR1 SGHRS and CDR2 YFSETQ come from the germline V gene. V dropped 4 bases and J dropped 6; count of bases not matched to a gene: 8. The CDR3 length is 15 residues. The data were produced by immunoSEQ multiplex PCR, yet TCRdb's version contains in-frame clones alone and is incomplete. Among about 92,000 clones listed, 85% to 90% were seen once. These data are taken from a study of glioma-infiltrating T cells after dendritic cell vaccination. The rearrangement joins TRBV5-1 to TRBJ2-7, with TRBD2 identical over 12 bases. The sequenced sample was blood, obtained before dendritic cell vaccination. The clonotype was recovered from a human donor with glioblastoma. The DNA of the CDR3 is TGCGCCAGCAGCCCTGCTAGCGGGAGGGCCGCCGAGCAGTACTTC. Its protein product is CASSPASGRAAEQYF.